The source of this T cell receptor beta chain is a study of radiotherapy plus CTLA-4 blockade in lung cancer (dated by TCRdb to the late 2010s). In terms of the full investigation: Among enrolled patients, about 19% had an objective response and 31% reached disease control. What the authors observed across the whole study: After treatment with radiotherapy and ipilimumab, TCR clones that originated in tumors expanded in peripheral blood. Early dynamic changes in blood T cell clones, together with increased serum interferon-beta after radiation, were reported as the strongest predictors of response.

Preparation of the library involved the immunoSEQ multiplex PCR assay. TCRdb's version of the immuneACCESS table is confined to in-frame rearrangements and falls short of the full clone set. An unresolved V gene accounts for under half of the shortfall where checked; the remainder is of unknown origin. The sample profile shows about 100,000 clones; around 82% of them were found once. The ten largest account for roughly 0.85% of the sample. As concerns this clone: Its antigen target is currently unknown. It has no much larger one-base neighbor in the sample; base qualities were not kept.

The study tested focal radiation therapy combined with CTLA-4 blockade (ipilimumab) in patients with chemo-refractory metastatic non-small-cell lung cancer. The germline V gene (reference sequence) sets CDR1 to SEHNR and CDR2 to FQNEAQ. Its CDR3 holds 12 amino acids, cysteine through phenylalanine. Kept here is only the CDR3 DNA, which spans 36 bases and is read in frame from base 1. The trim is 2 bases for V and 4 bases for J, with a gap of 4 bases between the germline ends. This specimen consisted of peripheral blood, obtained from a patient treated with radiotherapy plus ipilimumab. The receptor was derived from a human donor with non-small cell lung cancer who had stable disease on radiotherapy plus ipilimumab. The chain is made from TRBV7-9 and TRBJ2-3; the D segment cannot be called with confidence. The nucleotide sequence reads TGTGCCAGCAGCTTAAGTGCAGATACGCAGTATTTT. Translated, it reads CASSLSADTQYF. The variable domain in full, with residues beyond the CDR3 obtained from the reference TRBV7-9 and TRBJ2-3 genes, is DTGVSQNPRHKITKRGQNVTFRCDPISEHNRLYWYRQTLGQGPEFLTYFQNEAQLEKSRLLSDRFSAERPKGSFSTLEIQRTEQGDSAMYLCASSLSADTQYFGPGTRLTVL.